The next 11 T cell receptor beta chains were all read from a single sample in a study of T cell changes during pregnancy in multiple sclerosis. The repertoire was sequenced with immunoSEQ multiplex PCR; TCRdb's copy has only in-frame clones and lacks some. This sample has about 44,000 clones, with 94% found just once. The source was CD4+ T cells from peripheral blood mononuclear cells, collected in the first trimester of pregnancy. These receptors all stem from a female donor with multiple sclerosis, enrolled in a pregnancy study.

This clone has more than one count but fewer than ten. V gene TRBV2 combines with J gene TRBJ1-6; D not resolved. Germline assignment: CDR1 SNHLY and CDR2 FYNNEI. The CDR3 runs to 13 residues. Trimming pared 6 bases from V and 10 bases from J, leaving 13 bases between. The chain's CDR3 is CASSDGNRSPLHF. DNA for the CDR3: TGTGCCAGCAGCGACGGGAATCGGTCACCCCTCCACTTT.

V usage is TRBV11-1 and J usage is TRBJ1-2, with a weak D call TRBD1 (6 bases). The V and J ends lost 7 bases and 2 bases respectively, with 11 bases between them. The CDR3 loop spans 13 amino acids. Germline V gene lookup returns CDR1 SGHAT and CDR2 FQDESV (reference sequence). The CDR3 loop reads CASTVTGNYGYTF. DNA of the CDR3: TGTGCCAGCACCGTCACAGGGAACTATGGCTACACCTTC. Full variable domain (remainder filled in from reference TRBV11-1 and TRBJ1-2): EAEVAQSPRYKITEKSQAVAFWCDPISGHATLYWYRQILGQGPELLVQFQDESVVDDSQLPKDRFSAERLKGVDSTLKIQPAELGDSAMYLCASTVTGNYGYTFGSGTRLTVV.

The V and J genes are TRBV18 and TRBJ2-3; 10 positions agree with TRBD1. Germline CDR1 and CDR2: KGHSH and LQKENI. CDR3 length equals 15 residues. Losses at the gene ends were 8 bases for V and 4 bases for J; bases not matched to a gene: 9. The CDR3 reads CASRKDRGLADTQYF. Here the CDR3 DNA reads TGTGCCAGCCGGAAAGACAGGGGGCTCGCAGATACGCAGTATTTT. The variable domain in full, with the rest retrieved from reference TRBV18 and TRBJ2-3, is NAGVMQNPRHLVRRRGQEARLRCSPMKGHSHVYWYRQLPEEGLKFMVYLQKENIIDESGMPKERFSAEFPKEGPSILRIQQVVRGDSAAYFCASRKDRGLADTQYFGPGTRLTVL.

This chain connects TRBV11-1 to TRBJ2-1; D unclear. V gave up 0 bases and J gave up 9 bases, with 15 bases separating them. This CDR3 spans 15 amino acids. From germline, CDR1 is SGHAT and CDR2 FQDESV (reference sequence). CDR3 amino acids: CASSLALTGIGEQFF. The DNA for the CDR3 is TGTGCCAGCAGCTTAGCCCTGACTGGCATCGGTGAGCAGTTCTTC.

This sequence joins TRBV29-1 and TRBJ1-2; D unclear. This CDR3 has 12 residues. Between the trimmed V and J ends, which lost 3 bases and 3 bases, there was a span of 8 bases. Germline CDR1 is SQVTM and CDR2 is ANQGSEA. The CDR3 here is CSVDPPDYGYTF. The CDR3 bases are TGCAGCGTTGATCCGCCGGACTATGGCTACACCTTC. Full variable domain (remainder filled in from reference TRBV29-1 and TRBJ1-2): SAVISQKPSRDICQRGTSLTIQCQVDSQVTMMFWYRQQPGQSLTLIATANQGSEATYESGFVIDKFPISRPNLTFSTLTVSNMSPEDSSIYLCSVDPPDYGYTFGSGTRLTVV.

This clone has just a few counts. This chain's CDR3 is CASSVSPGQNSGNTIYF. Here the CDR3 DNA reads TGTGCCAGCAGCGTATCACCGGGACAGAACTCTGGAAACACCATATATTTT. The rearrangement uses TRBV9 and TRBJ1-3; 7 bases fit TRBD1. The CDR3 runs 17 residues. The J segment lost 0 bases and the V segment lost 1 base, leaving 7 bases of the junction unmatched. The germline V gene encodes CDR1 SGDLS and CDR2 YYNGEE.

This clone was observed a few times. The gene calls are TRBV27 and TRBJ2-1, with D possibly matching TRBD1 (5 bases). This CDR3 is built from 15 residues. Germline CDR1 is MNHEY and CDR2 is SMNVEV (reference sequence). Trimming removed 3 bases at V and 4 bases at J, with 13 bases between. The CDR3 DNA reads as TGTGCCAGCAGTTTCCTCACAGGACCGTACAATGAGCAGTTCTTC. Translated, it gives CASSFLTGPYNEQFF.

The chain couples TRBV6-1 to TRBJ2-4; 9 bases are a match to TRBD1. The CDR3 runs to 14 residues. V trimming: 7 bases; J trimming: 6 bases; junction bases outside the gene matches: 7. Germline loops: CDR1 MNHNS, CDR2 SASEGT. The CDR3 sequence is CASNLQGAANIQYF. CDR3 sequence (DNA): TGTGCCAGCAATCTACAGGGGGCGGCAAACATTCAGTACTTC.

The CDR3, as DNA: TGTGCCAGCAGCGCGGGACAGGGGTTTCAGCCCCAGCATTTT. This gives the protein CASSAGQGFQPQHF. The chain recombines TRBV7-8 with TRBJ1-5; 10 bases match TRBD1. The trim removed 5 bases at V and 6 bases at J, leaving 4 bases unmatched. The germline gives CDR1 SGHVS, CDR2 FQNEAQ. The CDR3 consists of 14 residues.

The rearrangement uses TRBV29-1 and TRBJ2-4; tentatively, D is TRBD1 (5 bases). Between the trimmed V and J ends, which lost 0 bases and 7 bases, there was a span of 16 bases. Germline-derived CDR1 and CDR2 are SQVTM and ANQGSEA. CDR3 length: 15 residues. CDR3: CSVEDPRHSGNIQYF. The CDR3 region has the DNA TGCAGCGTTGAAGATCCAAGGCATTCAGGGAACATTCAGTACTTC.

The gene calls are TRBV11-2 and TRBJ1-5; TRBD1 aligns across 8 bases. CDR3 size: 15 residues. Germline CDR1 reads SGHAT; CDR2 reads FQNNGV. J lost 4 bases, V lost 6 bases, and 8 bases had no gene match. The CDR3: CASSNGQGPNQPQHF. The CDR3 DNA is TGTGCCAGCAGTAATGGACAGGGACCTAATCAGCCCCAGCATTTT.